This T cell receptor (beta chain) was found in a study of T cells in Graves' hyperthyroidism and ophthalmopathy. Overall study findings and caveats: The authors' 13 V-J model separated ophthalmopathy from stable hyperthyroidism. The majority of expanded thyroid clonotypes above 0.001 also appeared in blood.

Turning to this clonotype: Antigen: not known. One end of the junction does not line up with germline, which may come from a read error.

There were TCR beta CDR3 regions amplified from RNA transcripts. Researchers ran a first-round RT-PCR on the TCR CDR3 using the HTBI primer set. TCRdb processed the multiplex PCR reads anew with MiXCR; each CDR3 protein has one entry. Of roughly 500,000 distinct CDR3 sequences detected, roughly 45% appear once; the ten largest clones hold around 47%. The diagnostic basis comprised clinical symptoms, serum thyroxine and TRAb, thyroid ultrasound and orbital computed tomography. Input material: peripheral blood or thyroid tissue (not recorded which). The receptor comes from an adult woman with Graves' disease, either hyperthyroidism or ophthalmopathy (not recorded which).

CDR3 DNA sequence: TGTGCCACCAGCAGAGGGGGCGTCTCGGACCCTGGCCAGCAGTACTTC. As protein: CATSRGGVSDPGQQYF. The chain links TRBV7-9 to TRBJ2-7; 7 bases line up with TRBD1. Germline V gene data show CDR1 as SEHNR and CDR2 as FQNEAQ (reference sequence). The CDR3 spans 16 residues.